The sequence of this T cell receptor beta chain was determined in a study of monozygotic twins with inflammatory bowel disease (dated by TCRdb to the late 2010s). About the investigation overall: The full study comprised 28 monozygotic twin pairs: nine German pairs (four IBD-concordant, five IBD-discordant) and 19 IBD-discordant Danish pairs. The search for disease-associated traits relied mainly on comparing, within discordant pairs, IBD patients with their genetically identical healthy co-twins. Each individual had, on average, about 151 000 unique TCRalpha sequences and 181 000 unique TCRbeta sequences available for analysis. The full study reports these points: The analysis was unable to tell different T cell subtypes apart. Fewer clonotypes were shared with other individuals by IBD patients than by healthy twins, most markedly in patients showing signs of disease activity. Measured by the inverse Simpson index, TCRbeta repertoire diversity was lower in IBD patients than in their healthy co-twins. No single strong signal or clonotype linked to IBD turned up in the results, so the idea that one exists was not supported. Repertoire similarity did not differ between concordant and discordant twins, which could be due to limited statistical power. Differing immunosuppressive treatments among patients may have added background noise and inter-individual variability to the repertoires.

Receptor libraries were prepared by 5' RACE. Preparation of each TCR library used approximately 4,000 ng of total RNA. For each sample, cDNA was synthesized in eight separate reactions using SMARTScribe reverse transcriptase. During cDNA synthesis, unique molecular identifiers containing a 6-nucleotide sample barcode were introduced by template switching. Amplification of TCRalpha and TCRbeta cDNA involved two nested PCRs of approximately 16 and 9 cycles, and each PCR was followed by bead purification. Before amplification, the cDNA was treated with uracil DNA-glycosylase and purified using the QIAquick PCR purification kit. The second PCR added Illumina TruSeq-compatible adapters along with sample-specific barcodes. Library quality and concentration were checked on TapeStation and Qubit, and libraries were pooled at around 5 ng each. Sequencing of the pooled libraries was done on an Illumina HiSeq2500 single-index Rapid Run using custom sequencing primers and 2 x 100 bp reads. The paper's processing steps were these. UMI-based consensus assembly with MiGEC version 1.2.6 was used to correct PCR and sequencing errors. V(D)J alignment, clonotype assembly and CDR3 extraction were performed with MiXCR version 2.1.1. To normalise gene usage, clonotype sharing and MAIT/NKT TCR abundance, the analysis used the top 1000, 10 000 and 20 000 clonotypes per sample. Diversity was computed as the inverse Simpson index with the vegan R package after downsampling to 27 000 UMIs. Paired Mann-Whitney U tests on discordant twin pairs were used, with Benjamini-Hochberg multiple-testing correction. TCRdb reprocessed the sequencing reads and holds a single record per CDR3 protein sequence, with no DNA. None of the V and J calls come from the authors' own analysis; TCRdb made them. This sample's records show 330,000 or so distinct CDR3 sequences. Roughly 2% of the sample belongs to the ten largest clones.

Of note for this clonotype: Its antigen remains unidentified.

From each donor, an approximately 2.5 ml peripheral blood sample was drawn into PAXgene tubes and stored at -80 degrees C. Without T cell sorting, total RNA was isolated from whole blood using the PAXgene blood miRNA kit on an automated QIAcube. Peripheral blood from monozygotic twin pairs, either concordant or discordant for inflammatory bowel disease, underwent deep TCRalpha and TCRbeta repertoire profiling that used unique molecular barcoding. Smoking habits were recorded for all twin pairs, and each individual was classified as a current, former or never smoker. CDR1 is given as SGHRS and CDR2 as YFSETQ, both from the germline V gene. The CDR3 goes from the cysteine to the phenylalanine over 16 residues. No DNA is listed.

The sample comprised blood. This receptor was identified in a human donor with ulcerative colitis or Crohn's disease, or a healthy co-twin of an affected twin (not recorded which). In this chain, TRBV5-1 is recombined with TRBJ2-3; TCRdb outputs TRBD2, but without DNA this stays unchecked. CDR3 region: CASSLFSGAVTDTQYF.